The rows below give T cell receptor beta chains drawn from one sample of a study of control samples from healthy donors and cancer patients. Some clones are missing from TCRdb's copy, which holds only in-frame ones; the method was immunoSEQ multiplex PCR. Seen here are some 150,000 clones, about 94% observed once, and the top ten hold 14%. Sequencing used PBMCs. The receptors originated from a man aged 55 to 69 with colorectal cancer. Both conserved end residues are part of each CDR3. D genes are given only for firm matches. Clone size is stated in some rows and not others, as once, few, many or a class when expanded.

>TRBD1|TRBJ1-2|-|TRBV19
CASSLTGLYGYTF
TGTGCCAGTAGCCTGACAGGGCTCTATGGCTACACCTTC
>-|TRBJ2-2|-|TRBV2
CASRSDRRAGELFF
TGTGCCAGCAGGAGCGACCGGAGGGCCGGGGAGCTGTTTTTT
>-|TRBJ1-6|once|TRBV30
CASMRTDYNSPLHF
TGTGCCTCTATGAGGACGGACTATAATTCACCCCTCCACTTT
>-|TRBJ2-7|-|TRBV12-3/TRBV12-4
CASSFGSSYEQYF
TGTGCCAGCAGTTTCGGCAGTTCCTACGAGCAGTACTTC
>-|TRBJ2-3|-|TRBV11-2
CASSAGYTDTQYF
TGTGCCAGCAGTGCAGGCTACACAGATACGCAGTATTTT
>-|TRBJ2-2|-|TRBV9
CASSAIPGTGELFF
TGTGCCAGCAGCGCCATCCCTGGCACCGGGGAGCTGTTTTTT
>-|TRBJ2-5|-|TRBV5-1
CASSKAGEETQYF
TGCGCCAGCAGTAAGGCCGGGGAGGAGACCCAGTACTTC
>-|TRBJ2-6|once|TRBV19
CASSNSILSGPSPREVLTF
TGTGCCAGTAGTAACTCGATTCTCTCGGGCCCTTCCCCCAGGGAAGTCCTGACTTTC
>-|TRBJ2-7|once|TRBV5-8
CASNPPLTGIYEQYF
TGTGCCAGCAACCCCCCGTTGACGGGAATCTACGAGCAGTACTTC
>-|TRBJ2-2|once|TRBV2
CASSVRDTHNTGELFF
TGTGCCAGCAGTGTACGAGATACCCATAACACCGGGGAGCTGTTTTTT
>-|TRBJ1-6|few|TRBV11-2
CASSPQGNSPLHF
TGTGCCAGCAGCCCACAGGGTAATTCACCCCTCCACTTT
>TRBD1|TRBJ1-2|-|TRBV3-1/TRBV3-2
CASSQVGQGIGGYTF
TGTGCCAGCAGCCAAGTGGGACAGGGGATAGGTGGCTACACCTTC
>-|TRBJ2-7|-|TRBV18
CASSRDQGHGEQYF
TGTGCCAGCTCACGGGACCAGGGGCACGGCGAGCAGTACTTC
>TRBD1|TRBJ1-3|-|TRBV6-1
CASSDTGVGGNTIYF
TGTGCCAGCAGTGACACAGGGGTCGGCGGAAACACCATATATTTT
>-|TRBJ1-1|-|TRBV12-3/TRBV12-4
CASRGNTEAFF
TGTGCCAGCAGGGGGAACACTGAAGCTTTCTTT
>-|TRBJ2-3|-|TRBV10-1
CASSNRRARVMDTQYF
TGCGCCAGCAGTAATCGCAGGGCTCGGGTTATGGATACGCAGTATTTT
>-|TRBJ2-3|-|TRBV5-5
CASSPRTDTQYF
TGTGCCAGCAGCCCGAGAACAGATACGCAGTATTTT
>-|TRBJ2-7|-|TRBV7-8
CASSLDGQSSYEQYF
TGTGCCAGCAGCTTAGACGGGCAGAGCTCCTACGAGCAGTACTTC
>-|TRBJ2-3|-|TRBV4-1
CASSPMTVTNTPDTQYF
TGCGCCAGCAGCCCAATGACCGTCACAAACACCCCAGATACGCAGTATTTT
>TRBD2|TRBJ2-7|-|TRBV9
CASSVGLADIYEQYF
TGTGCCAGCAGCGTAGGTCTAGCGGACATCTACGAGCAGTACTTC
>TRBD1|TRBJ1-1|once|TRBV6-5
CASRTGQGIEAFF
TGTGCCAGCAGGACGGGACAGGGGATTGAAGCTTTCTTT
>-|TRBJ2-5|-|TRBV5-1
CASSLDPSPETQYF
TGCGCCAGCAGCTTGGACCCGAGCCCAGAGACCCAGTACTTC
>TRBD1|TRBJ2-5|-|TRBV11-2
CASSRDRQETQYF
TGTGCCAGCAGCCGGGACAGACAAGAGACCCAGTACTTC
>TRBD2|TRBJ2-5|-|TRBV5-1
CASSLGLAGGSGTQYF
TGCGCCAGCAGCCTCGGACTAGCGGGGGGATCGGGGACCCAGTACTTC
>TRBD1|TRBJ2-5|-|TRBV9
CASSEQGARETQYF
TGTGCCAGCAGCGAGCAGGGGGCGCGGGAGACCCAGTACTTC
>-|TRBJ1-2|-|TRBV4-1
CASSQDYGNSPGGYTF
TGCGCCAGCAGCCAGGACTATGGGAACAGCCCAGGCGGCTACACCTTC
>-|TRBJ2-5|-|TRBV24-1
CATSAGTLQYF
TGTGCCACCAGTGCAGGGACCCTCCAGTACTTC
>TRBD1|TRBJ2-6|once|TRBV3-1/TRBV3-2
CASSQDRGPTGTEYSGANVLTF
TGTGCCAGCAGCCAAGATAGAGGGCCTACCGGGACAGAATACTCTGGGGCCAACGTCCTGACTTTC
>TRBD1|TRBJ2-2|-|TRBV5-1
CASSRTGGAYTGELFF
TGCGCCAGCAGCCGAACAGGGGGCGCGTACACCGGGGAGCTGTTTTTT
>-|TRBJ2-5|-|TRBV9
CASSPWVGEETQYF
TGTGCCAGCAGCCCCTGGGTAGGGGAAGAGACCCAGTACTTC
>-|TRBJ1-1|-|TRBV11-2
CASSLVRMNTEAFF
TGTGCCAGCAGCTTAGTGCGTATGAACACTGAAGCTTTCTTT
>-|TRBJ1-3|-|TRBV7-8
CASSTQVTANTIYF
TGTGCCAGCAGCACACAGGTTACAGCAAACACCATATATTTT
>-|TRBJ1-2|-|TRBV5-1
CASSLGGNYGYTF
TGCGCCAGCAGCTTGGGGGGGAACTATGGCTACACCTTC
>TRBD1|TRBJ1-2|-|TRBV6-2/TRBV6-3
CASSYGGQGAYYGYTF
TGTGCCAGCAGTTACGGGGGACAGGGAGCCTACTATGGCTACACCTTC
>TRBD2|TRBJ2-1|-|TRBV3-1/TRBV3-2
CASSQVTGGAWNEQFF
TGTGCCAGCAGCCAGGTGACGGGGGGGGCGTGGAATGAGCAGTTCTTC
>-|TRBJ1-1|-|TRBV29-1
CSALHTEAFF
TGCAGCGCCCTCCACACTGAAGCTTTCTTT
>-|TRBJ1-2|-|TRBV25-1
CASSEYRGERGYTF
TGTGCCAGCAGTGAATATCGGGGGGAACGAGGCTACACCTTC
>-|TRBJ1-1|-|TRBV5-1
CASSWGVSGLNTEAFF
TGCGCCAGCAGCTGGGGTGTCTCGGGGCTCAACACTGAAGCTTTCTTT
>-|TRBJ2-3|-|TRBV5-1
CASSIQGPDTQYF
TGCGCCAGCAGCATACAGGGTCCAGATACGCAGTATTTT
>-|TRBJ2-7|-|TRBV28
CASSPRVAYEQYF
TGTGCCAGCAGTCCAAGGGTTGCCTACGAGCAGTACTTC
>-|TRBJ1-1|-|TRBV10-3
CAILPGTGQNTEAFF
TGTGCCATCCTACCCGGGACGGGGCAGAACACTGAAGCTTTCTTT
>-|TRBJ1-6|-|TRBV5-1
CASSPQDNSPLHF
TGCGCCAGCAGCCCTCAGGATAATTCACCCCTCCACTTT
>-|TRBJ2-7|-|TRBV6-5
CASSYSGGTVYEQYF
TGTGCCAGCAGTTACTCCGGAGGGACAGTCTACGAGCAGTACTTC
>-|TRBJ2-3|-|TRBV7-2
CASSLDQGGWDTQYF
TGTGCCAGCAGCTTAGATCAGGGGGGGTGGGATACGCAGTATTTT
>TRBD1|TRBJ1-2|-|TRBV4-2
CASSPGQGSYGYTF
TGTGCCAGTTCACCGGGACAGGGGTCCTATGGCTACACCTTC
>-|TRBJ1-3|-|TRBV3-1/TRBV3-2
CASSQFGGAGNTIYF
TGTGCCAGCAGCCAATTCGGGGGAGCTGGAAACACCATATATTTT
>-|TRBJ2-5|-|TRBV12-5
CASGLGQAGGETQYF
TGTGCTAGTGGTTTGGGACAGGCCGGGGGAGAGACCCAGTACTTC
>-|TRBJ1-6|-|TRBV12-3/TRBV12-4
CASSLQRNSPLHF
TGTGCCAGCAGTTTGCAGAGGAATTCACCCCTCCACTTT
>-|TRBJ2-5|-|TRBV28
CASSSTALGETQYF
TGTGCCAGCAGCTCGACAGCCTTAGGGGAGACCCAGTACTTC
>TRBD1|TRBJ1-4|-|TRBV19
CASSNRGSYEKLFF
TGTGCCAGTTCGAACAGGGGGTCCTATGAAAAACTGTTTTTT
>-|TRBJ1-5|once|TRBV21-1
CASSFPTGGNQPQHF
TGTGCCAGCAGCTTCCCGACAGGGGGCAATCAGCCCCAGCATTTT
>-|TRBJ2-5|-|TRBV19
CASKGGGIQETQYF
TGTGCCAGTAAGGGCGGGGGCATCCAAGAGACCCAGTACTTC
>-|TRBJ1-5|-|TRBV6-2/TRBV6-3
CASSYSQNQPQHF
TGTGCCAGCAGTTACTCGCAGAATCAGCCCCAGCATTTT
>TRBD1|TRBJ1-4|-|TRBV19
CASRRQGPNEKLFF
TGTGCCAGTAGGAGACAGGGGCCTAATGAAAAACTGTTTTTT
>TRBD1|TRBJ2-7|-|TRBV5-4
CASSGRDRTYEQYF
TGTGCCAGCAGCGGGCGGGACAGGACCTACGAGCAGTACTTC